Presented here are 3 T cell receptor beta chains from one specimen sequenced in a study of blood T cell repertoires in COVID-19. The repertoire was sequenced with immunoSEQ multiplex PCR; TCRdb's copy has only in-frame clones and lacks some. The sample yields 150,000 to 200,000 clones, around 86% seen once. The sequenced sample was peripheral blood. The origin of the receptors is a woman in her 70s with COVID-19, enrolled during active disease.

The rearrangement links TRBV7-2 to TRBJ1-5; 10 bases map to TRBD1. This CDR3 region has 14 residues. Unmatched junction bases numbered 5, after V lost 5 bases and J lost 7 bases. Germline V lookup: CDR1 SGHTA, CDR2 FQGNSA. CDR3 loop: CASSPGGQGQPQHF. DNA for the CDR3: TGTGCCAGCAGCCCAGGGGGACAGGGGCAGCCCCAGCATTTT.

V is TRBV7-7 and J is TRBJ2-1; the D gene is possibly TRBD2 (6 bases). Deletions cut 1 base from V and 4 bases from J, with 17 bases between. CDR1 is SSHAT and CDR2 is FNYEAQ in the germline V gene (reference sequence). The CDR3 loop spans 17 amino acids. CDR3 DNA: TGTGCCAGCAGCTTAGGCCCCAAGGCGGGGCTATACAATGAGCAGTTCTTC. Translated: CASSLGPKAGLYNEQFF.

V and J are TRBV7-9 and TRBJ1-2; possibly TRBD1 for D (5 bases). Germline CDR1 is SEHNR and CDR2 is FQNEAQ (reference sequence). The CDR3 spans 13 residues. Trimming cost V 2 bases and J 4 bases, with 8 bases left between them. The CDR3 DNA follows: TGTGCCAGCAGCTTAAGGGGTGGCTATGGCTACACCTTC. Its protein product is CASSLRGGYGYTF.